The entry below describes one T cell receptor beta chain. The sample originates from a study of graft-versus-host responses after intestinal transplantation. Some clones are missing from TCRdb's copy, which holds only in-frame ones; the method was immunoSEQ multiplex PCR. The data contain about 19,000 clones, over 75% of them singletons. V was shortened by 3 bases and J by 4 bases, with 13 bases between the two germline ends. The CDR3 extends over 15 amino acids. Germline V gives CDR1 LNHDA, CDR2 SQIVND (reference sequence). This TCR was recovered from a human patient who received an intestinal transplant, so some T cells may come from the graft donor. Sequencing was performed on PBMCs, taken approximately 56 weeks after transplant. The chain has TRBV19 and TRBJ1-5; D is undetermined. The CDR3 sequence: CASSIYFSENQPQHF. The DNA of the CDR3 is TGTGCCAGTAGTATTTATTTCTCAGAAAATCAGCCCCAGCATTTT.